These 24 T cell receptor beta chains originate from one sample sequenced in a study of blood T cell repertoires in COVID-19. Method: immunoSEQ multiplex PCR; TCRdb's copy keeps in-frame clones and lacks some. The table includes 50,000 or so clones, roughly 84% detected once. Material: peripheral blood. The receptors originated from a human donor with active COVID-19. The donor label of this sample is uncertain.

This clone was detected a few times. The V and J genes are TRBV7-6 and TRBJ1-6; D not resolved. Germline V CDR1 and CDR2: SGHVS, FNYEAQ. The CDR3 runs 14 residues. The germline V and J ends were trimmed by 1 base and 6 bases, with 7 bases remaining between them. CDR3 nucleotides: TGTGCCAGCAGCTTAGAATCGTCTAATTCACCCCTCCACTTT. This codes for CASSLESSNSPLHF.

The chain links TRBV5-1 to TRBJ1-1; D is perhaps TRBD1 (5 bases). The V gene's germline CDR1 is SGHRS and CDR2 YFSETQ. V lost 4 bases and J 5 bases, leaving 15 bases between the germline ends. The length of the CDR3 is 14 residues. The CDR3 nucleotides are TGCGCCAGCAGCAGCTTAGGGGAGGGGACTGAAGCTTTCTTT. Translating it yields CASSSLGEGTEAFF.

The genes are TRBV9 and TRBJ2-1, with D possibly being TRBD1 (6 bases). Trimming removed 4 bases at V and 0 bases at J, with 14 bases between. CDR1 is SGDLS and CDR2 is YYNGEE in the germline V gene. This CDR3 spans 16 amino acids. CDR3 DNA sequence: TGTGCCAGCAGCAAAGGGGGAAGTACCTCCTACAATGAGCAGTTCTTC. Amino acid sequence: CASSKGGSTSYNEQFF. Using reference TRBV9 and TRBJ2-1 for the parts outside the CDR3, the full variable domain is DSGVTQTPKHLITATGQRVTLRCSPRSGDLSVYWYQQSLDQGLQFLIQYYNGEERAKGNILERFSAQQFPDLHSELNLSSLELGDSALYFCASSKGGSTSYNEQFFGPGTRLTVL.

The V call is TRBV2, the J call TRBJ2-7; D is possibly TRBD2 (7 bases). CDR3 size: 15 residues. Trimming stripped 5 bases from V and 5 bases from J, with 19 bases between. CDR1 and CDR2 (germline): SNHLY, FYNNEI. The CDR3 DNA is TGTGCCAGCAGTAAGGGAGGGGGGCGGATGGACGAGCAGTACTTC. Translating gives CASSKGGGRMDEQYF.

The chain carries TRBV6-4 and TRBJ2-3, with D possibly being TRBD1 (6 bases). Germline values: CDR1 MRHNA, CDR2 SNTAGT. The CDR3 is 13 amino acids. Trimming removed 4 bases from V and 1 base from J, with 6 bases in between. CDR3 loop: CASSGTGTDTQYF. In DNA form, the CDR3 reads TGTGCCAGCAGTGGGACAGGCACAGATACGCAGTATTTT.

The chain uses TRBV27 and TRBJ1-5; 12 nucleotides match TRBD1. The CDR3 contains 17 residues. Germline V gene lookup returns CDR1 MNHEY and CDR2 SMNVEV (reference sequence). Losses at the gene ends were 5 bases for V and 6 bases for J; bases not matched to a gene: 11. This CDR3 is CASSPTRDRGQGQPQHF. The CDR3 nucleotides read TGTGCCAGCAGTCCAACTCGGGACAGGGGGCAAGGTCAGCCCCAGCATTTT.

The CDR3 region has the DNA TGTGCCACCAGCACAAAGACTAGCGGGGGGTACAATGAGCAGTTCTTC. This codes for CATSTKTSGGYNEQFF. The chain employs TRBV15 and TRBJ2-1, with TRBD2 matching 13 bases. The CDR3 sequence is 16 residues long. Germline CDR1 LNHNV, CDR2 YYDKDF (reference sequence). V lost 4 bases to trimming and J lost 4 bases; unmatched junction nucleotides: 4.

J is TRBJ1-1 and V is TRBV20-1, with 11 nucleotides matching TRBD1. The CDR3 has 14 residues. V gave up 3 bases and J gave up 9 bases; unmatched junction bases: 9. CDR1 and CDR2 (germline): DFQATT, SNEGSKA (reference sequence). As DNA, the CDR3 is TGCAGTGCTAGTACGTTGGGACAGGGGGATAAAGCTTTCTTT. Amino acid sequence: CSASTLGQGDKAFF.

V and J are TRBV28 and TRBJ1-5; TRBD1 agrees at 10 bases. The germline CDR1 and CDR2 sequences are MDHEN and SYDVKM. This CDR3 contains 16 residues. V gave up 7 bases and J gave up 5 bases; unmatched junction bases: 11. The CDR3 DNA is TGTGCCAGCACAGGGACAGGGGTCTTTCGATATCAGCCCCAGCATTTT. It is translated as CASTGTGVFRYQPQHF.

The chain joins TRBV19 to TRBJ1-2, with D unclear. CDR3 size: 12 residues. CDR1 and CDR2 (germline): LNHDA, SQIVND (reference sequence). V lost 5 bases and J 3 bases, leaving 7 bases between the germline ends. CDR3 region: CASSSGDYGYTF. The CDR3 DNA follows: TGTGCCAGTAGTTCCGGTGACTATGGCTACACCTTC.

The V and J genes are TRBV3-1 (or the pseudogene TRBV3-2) and TRBJ2-3; weak D call: TRBD1 (7 bases). The CDR3 spans 18 residues. V lost 2 bases and J lost 2, with 20 bases in between. Germline values: CDR1 LGHDT, CDR2 YNNKEL (reference sequence). The CDR3 DNA is TGTGCCAGCAGCCAAATGCCAACAGGGGACTGGGACACAGATACGCAGTATTTT. As protein: CASSQMPTGDWDTDTQYF.

The chain joins TRBV6-2 or TRBV6-3 to TRBJ1-1; a possible D gene is TRBD1 (5 bases). The CDR3 sequence is 15 residues long. Germline values: CDR1 MNHEY, CDR2 SVGEGT. Trimming left V 2 bases short and J 1 base short, with 11 bases between. The CDR3 loop reads CASSYRQKPNTEAFF. CDR3 nucleotide sequence: TGTGCCAGCAGTTACCGACAGAAACCGAACACTGAAGCTTTCTTT.

The chain has TRBV4-2 and TRBJ2-1, with TRBD2 matching over 7 bases. This CDR3 contains 17 residues. V was pared by 0 bases and J by 9 bases, with 14 bases of the junction left unmatched. Looked up from germline, CDR1 is LGHNA and CDR2 is YNFKEQ. CDR3 coding DNA: TGTGCCAGCAGCCAAGAGACTATAAGCGGGGCCCGTACTGAGCAGTTCTTC. It translates to CASSQETISGARTEQFF.

V usage is TRBV4-3 and J usage is TRBJ2-7; TRBD2 matches at 7 bases. Germline values: CDR1 LGHNA, CDR2 YSLEER. This CDR3 region has 16 residues. V gave up 3 bases and J gave up 1 base; unmatched junction bases: 9. The CDR3 coding sequence is TGCGCCAGCAGCCAGGGGGGGACTTGGAGGTCCTACGAGCAGTACTTC. Translating it yields CASSQGGTWRSYEQYF.

The chain has TRBV21-1 and TRBJ1-1. TRBV21-1 is classified as a pseudogene. The CDR3 sequence is 16 residues long. This chain's CDR3 is CASSGSEPTMNTEAFF. The CDR3 nucleotides read TGTGCCAGCAGCGGTTCAGAACCCACTATGAACACTGAAGCTTTCTTT.

The rearrangement uses TRBV18 and TRBJ2-7; a weak D match, TRBD1 (6 bases). CDR3 length: 14 amino acids. V lost 2 bases and J lost 3, with 11 bases in between. Germline V CDR1 and CDR2: KGHSH, LQKENI. The CDR3 nucleotides are TGTGCCAGCTCACCAAACAGGGATAGCTACGAGCAGTACTTC. This codes for CASSPNRDSYEQYF.

The V and J genes are TRBV9 and TRBJ1-1, with 10 bases matching TRBD1. CDR3 size: 14 residues. Germline values: CDR1 SGDLS, CDR2 YYNGEE. J gave up 4 bases and V 4 bases, and 4 bases lay outside the gene matches. The CDR3 loop reads CASSPRTGGTEAFF. CDR3 DNA: TGTGCCAGCAGCCCTCGGACAGGGGGCACTGAAGCTTTCTTT.

The genes are TRBV5-6 and TRBJ1-6, with D perhaps matching TRBD1 (6 bases). Germline V gene sequence: CDR1 SGHDT, CDR2 YYEEEE. V was shortened by 1 base and J by 2 bases, with 10 bases between the two germline ends. CDR3 size: 16 residues. CDR3 DNA: TGTGCCAGCAGCTTGCGCAGGGACACCTATAATTCACCCCTCCACTTT. Residues: CASSLRRDTYNSPLHF.

This clone was counted only a few times. CDR3 protein: CASSPGQGRPQQGEQYF. DNA for the CDR3: TGTGCCAGCAGCCCCGGACAGGGTCGTCCCCAACAGGGAGAGCAGTACTTC. The chain links TRBV6-2 or TRBV6-3 to TRBJ2-7, with TRBD1 matching over 8 bases. The CDR3 is 17 amino acids. V gave up 6 bases and J gave up 7 bases; unmatched junction bases: 20. Looked up from germline, CDR1 is MNHEY and CDR2 is SVGEGT.

The CDR3: CASSLWGISSDTQYF. The CDR3 DNA follows: TGCGCCAGCAGCTTGTGGGGCATATCCTCAGATACGCAGTATTTT. The V call is TRBV5-1, the J call TRBJ2-3; TRBD1 might be the D (5 bases). Trimming stripped 1 base from V and 4 bases from J, with 13 bases between. Per the germline V gene, CDR1 is SGHRS and CDR2 is YFSETQ. The CDR3 sequence is 15 residues long. The full variable domain, its missing parts supplied by reference TRBV5-1 and TRBJ2-3, is KAGVTQTPRYLIKTRGQQVTLSCSPISGHRSVSWYQQTPGQGLQFLFEYFSETQRNKGNFPGRFSGRQFSNSRSEMNVSTLELGDSALYLCASSLWGISSDTQYFGPGTRLTVL.

The V call is TRBV19, the J call TRBJ2-1, with TRBD1 identical over 8 bases. The germline V gene has CDR1 LNHDA and CDR2 SQIVND (reference sequence). CDR3 size: 15 residues. Trimming cost V 4 bases and J 2 bases; bases outside gene matches: 4. CDR3 sequence reads: CASSTRTGTYNEQFF. The CDR3 nucleotides are TGTGCCAGTAGTACCCGGACAGGGACCTACAATGAGCAGTTCTTC.

The chain carries TRBV6-6 and TRBJ2-7; 9 bases align to TRBD1. Unmatched junction bases numbered 11, after V lost 6 bases and J lost 2 bases. Germline V gene sequence: CDR1 MNHNY, CDR2 SVGAGI (reference sequence). The CDR3 extends over 16 amino acids. The CDR3 sequence: CASRYPGQGTTYEQYF. CDR3 bases: TGTGCCAGCAGATACCCGGGACAGGGCACCACCTACGAGCAGTACTTC.

The chain couples TRBV5-1 to TRBJ1-6, with D possibly TRBD1 on 5 matching bases. The CDR3 totals 16 residues. Trimming cost V 6 bases and J 0 bases, with 13 bases left between them. Germline assignment: CDR1 SGHRS and CDR2 YFSETQ. CDR3 DNA sequence: TGCGCCAGCACCCCCGGGGGGGTCTCCTATAATTCACCCCTCCACTTT. It yields the protein CASTPGGVSYNSPLHF.

This rearrangement joins TRBV3-1 (or the pseudogene TRBV3-2) to TRBJ2-3, with TRBD2 matching over 10 bases. Trimming removed 3 bases from V and 15 bases from J; junction bases left unmatched: 6. CDR1 and CDR2 (germline): LGHDT, YNNKEL (reference sequence). The CDR3 totals 12 residues. This CDR3 reads CASSHASGGSYF. In DNA, the CDR3 is TGTGCCAGCAGCCACGCTAGCGGGGGAAGTTATTTT.